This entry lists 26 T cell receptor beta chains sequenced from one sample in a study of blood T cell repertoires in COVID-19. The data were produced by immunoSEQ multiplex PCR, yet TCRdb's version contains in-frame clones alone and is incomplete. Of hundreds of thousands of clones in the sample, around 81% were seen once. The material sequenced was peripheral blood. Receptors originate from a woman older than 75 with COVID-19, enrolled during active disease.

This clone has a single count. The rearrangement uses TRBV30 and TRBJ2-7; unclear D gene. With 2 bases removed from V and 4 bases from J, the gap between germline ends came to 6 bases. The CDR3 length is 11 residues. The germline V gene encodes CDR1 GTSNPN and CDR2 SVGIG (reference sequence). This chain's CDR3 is CAWSNRYEQYF. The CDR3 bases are TGTGCCTGGAGTAATAGATACGAGCAGTACTTC.

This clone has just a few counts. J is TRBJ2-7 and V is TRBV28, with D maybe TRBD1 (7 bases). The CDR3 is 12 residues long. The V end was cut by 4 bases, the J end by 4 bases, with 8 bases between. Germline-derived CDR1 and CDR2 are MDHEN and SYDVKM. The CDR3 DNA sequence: TGTGCCAGCAGTTCAGGGGGGTACGAGCAGTACTTC. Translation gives CASSSGGYEQYF. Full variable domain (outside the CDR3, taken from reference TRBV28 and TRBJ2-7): DVKVTQSSRYLVKRTGEKVFLECVQDMDHENMFWYRQDPGLGLRLIYFSYDVKMKEKGDIPEGYSVSREKKERFSLILESASTNQTSMYLCASSSGGYEQYFGPGTRLTVT.

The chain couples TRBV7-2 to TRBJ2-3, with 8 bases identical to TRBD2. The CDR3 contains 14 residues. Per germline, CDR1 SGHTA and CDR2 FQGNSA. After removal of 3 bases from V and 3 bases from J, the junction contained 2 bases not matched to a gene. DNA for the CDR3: TGTGCCAGCAGCTTCGGGGGGGGAACAGATACGCAGTATTTT. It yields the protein CASSFGGGTDTQYF.

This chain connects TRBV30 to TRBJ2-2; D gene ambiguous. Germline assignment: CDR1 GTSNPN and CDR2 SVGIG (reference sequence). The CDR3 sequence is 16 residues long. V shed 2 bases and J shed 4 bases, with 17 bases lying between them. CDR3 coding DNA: TGTGCCTGGAGTTTCTGGCTTAGCTTTGGCACCGGGGAGCTGTTTTTT. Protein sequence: CAWSFWLSFGTGELFF.

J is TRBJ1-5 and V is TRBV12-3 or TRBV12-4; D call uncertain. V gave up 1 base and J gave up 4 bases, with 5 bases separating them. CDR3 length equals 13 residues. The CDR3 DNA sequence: TGTGCCAGCAGTTTAGACAGAAATCAGCCCCAGCATTTT. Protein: CASSLDRNQPQHF.

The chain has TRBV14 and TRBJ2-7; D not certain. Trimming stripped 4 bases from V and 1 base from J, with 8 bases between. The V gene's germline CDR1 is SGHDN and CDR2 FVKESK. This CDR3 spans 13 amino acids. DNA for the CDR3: TGTGCCAGCAGCCGAGGAATTTCCTACGAGCAGTACTTC. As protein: CASSRGISYEQYF.

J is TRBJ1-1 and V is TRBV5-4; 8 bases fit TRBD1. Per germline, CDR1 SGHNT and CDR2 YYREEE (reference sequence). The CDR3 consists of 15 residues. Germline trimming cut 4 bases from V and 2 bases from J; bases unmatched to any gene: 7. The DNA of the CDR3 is TGTGCCAGCAGCATAGGACAGGGATTAAACACTGAAGCTTTCTTT. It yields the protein CASSIGQGLNTEAFF.

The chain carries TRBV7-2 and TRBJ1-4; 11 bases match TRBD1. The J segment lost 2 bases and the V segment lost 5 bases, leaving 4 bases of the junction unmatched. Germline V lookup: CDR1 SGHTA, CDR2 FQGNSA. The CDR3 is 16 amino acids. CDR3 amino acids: CASSGQGASTNEKLFF. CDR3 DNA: TGTGCCAGCAGCGGACAGGGGGCGTCCACTAATGAAAAACTGTTTTTT. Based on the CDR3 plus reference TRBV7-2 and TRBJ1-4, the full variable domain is GAGVSQSPSNKVTEKGKDVELRCDPISGHTALYWYRQSLGQGLEFLIYFQGNSAPDKSGLPSDRFSAERTGGSVSTLTIQRTQQEDSAVYLCASSGQGASTNEKLFFGSGTQLSVL.

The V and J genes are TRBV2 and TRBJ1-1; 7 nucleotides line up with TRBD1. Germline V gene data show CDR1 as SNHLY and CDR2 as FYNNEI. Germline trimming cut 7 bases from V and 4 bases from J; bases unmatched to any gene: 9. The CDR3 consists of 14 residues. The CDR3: CASKRGTDTTEAFF. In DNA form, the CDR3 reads TGTGCCAGCAAGAGGGGGACAGATACCACTGAAGCTTTCTTT.

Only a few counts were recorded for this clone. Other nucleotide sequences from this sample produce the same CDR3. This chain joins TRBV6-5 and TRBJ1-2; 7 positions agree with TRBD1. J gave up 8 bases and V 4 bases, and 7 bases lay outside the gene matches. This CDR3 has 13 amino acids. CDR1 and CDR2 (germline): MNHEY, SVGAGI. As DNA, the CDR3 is TGTGCCAGCAGTTCCGACAGGGTAGGAGGCTACACCTTC. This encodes CASSSDRVGGYTF.

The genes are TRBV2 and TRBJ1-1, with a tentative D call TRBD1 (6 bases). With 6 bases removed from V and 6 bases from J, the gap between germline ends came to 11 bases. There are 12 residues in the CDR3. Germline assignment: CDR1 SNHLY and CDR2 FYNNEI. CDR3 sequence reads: CASSLQGAEAFF. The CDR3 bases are TGTGCCAGCAGCCTACAGGGAGCTGAAGCTTTCTTT.

CDR3: CASSLVLAVPGELFF. CDR3 bases: TGTGCCAGCAGCTTAGTGCTAGCGGTGCCCGGGGAGCTGTTTTTT. The chain carries TRBV11-2 and TRBJ2-2; 7 nucleotides match TRBD2. This CDR3 is 15 amino acids long. The junction had 5 bases not matched to a gene; V was cut back by 1 base and J by 6 bases. Germline CDR1 reads SGHAT; CDR2 reads FQNNGV.

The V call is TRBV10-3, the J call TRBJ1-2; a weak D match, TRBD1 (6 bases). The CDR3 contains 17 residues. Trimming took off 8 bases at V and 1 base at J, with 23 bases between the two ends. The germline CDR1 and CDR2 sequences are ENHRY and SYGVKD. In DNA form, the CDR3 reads TGTGCCATCTACCCTGGGAAAGGGGGAAGAGGTAACTATGGCTACACCTTC. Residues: CAIYPGKGGRGNYGYTF.

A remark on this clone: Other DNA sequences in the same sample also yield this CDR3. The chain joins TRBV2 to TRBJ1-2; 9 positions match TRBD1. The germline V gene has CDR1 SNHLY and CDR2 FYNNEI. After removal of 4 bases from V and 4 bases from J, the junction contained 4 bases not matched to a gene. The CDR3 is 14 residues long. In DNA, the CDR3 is TGTGCCAGCAGTGTGGGACAGGGAGGCTATGGCTACACCTTC. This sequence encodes CASSVGQGGYGYTF.

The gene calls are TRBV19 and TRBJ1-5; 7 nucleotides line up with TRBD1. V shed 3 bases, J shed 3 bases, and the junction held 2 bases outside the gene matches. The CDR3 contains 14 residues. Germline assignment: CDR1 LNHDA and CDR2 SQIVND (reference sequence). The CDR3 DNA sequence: TGTGCCAGTAGTATTAGGGGGCCCAATCAGCCCCAGCATTTT. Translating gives CASSIRGPNQPQHF.

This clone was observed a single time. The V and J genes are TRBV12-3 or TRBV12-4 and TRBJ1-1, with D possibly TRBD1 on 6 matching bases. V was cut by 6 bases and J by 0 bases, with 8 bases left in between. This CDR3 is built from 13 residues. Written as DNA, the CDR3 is TGTGCCAGCAGAGGGACAATGAACACTGAAGCTTTCTTT. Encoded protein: CASRGTMNTEAFF.

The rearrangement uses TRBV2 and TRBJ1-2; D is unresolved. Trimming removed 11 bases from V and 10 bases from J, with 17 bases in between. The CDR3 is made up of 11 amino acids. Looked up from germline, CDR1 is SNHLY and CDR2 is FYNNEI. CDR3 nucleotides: TGTGCCTCTGCGGGAGCCCGTGACTACACCTTC. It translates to CASAGARDYTF.

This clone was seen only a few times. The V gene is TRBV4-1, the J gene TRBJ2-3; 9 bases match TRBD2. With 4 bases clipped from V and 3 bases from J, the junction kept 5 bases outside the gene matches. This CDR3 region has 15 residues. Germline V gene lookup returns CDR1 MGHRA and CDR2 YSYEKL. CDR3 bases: TGCGCCAGCAGCCTCGCCGCGGGGGGGACAGATACGCAGTATTTT. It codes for CASSLAAGGTDTQYF.

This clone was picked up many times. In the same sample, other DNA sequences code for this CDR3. CDR3 sequence reads: CASSLQGGTQYF. Here the CDR3 DNA reads TGTGCCAGCAGCCTCCAGGGCGGTACGCAGTATTTT. V and J are TRBV11-3 and TRBJ2-3; weak D call: TRBD1 (5 bases). This CDR3 is 12 amino acids long. V lost 5 bases and J 8 bases, leaving 11 bases between the germline ends. The germline V gene encodes CDR1 SGHNT and CDR2 YENEEA.

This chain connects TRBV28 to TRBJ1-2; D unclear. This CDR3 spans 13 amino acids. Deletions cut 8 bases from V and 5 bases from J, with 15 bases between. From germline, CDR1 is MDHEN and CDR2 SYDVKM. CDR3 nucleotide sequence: TGTGCCAGCCACCGGATACGGGAATATGGCTACACCTTC. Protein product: CASHRIREYGYTF.

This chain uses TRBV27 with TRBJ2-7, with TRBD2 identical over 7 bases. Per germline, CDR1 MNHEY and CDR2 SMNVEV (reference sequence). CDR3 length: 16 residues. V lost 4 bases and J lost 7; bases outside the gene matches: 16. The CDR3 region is CASSSRRTSPEYEQYF. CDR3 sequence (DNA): TGTGCCAGCAGTTCCCGAAGGACTAGTCCCGAGTATGAGCAGTACTTC.

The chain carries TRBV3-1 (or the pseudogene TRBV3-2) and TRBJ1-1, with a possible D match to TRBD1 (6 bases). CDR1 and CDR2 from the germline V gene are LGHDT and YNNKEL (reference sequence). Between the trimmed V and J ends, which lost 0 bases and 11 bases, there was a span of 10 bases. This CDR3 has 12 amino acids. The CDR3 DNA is TGTGCCAGCAGCCAAGAAGGGGGAAGGGCTTTCTTT. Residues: CASSQEGGRAFF.

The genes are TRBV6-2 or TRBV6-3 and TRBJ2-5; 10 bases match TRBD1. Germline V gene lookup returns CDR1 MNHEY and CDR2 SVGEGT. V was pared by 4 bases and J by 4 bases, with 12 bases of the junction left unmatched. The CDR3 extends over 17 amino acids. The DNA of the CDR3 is TGTGCCAGCAGTTCCCTCCGGGACAGGGGTAGGGGAGAGACCCAGTACTTC. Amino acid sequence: CASSSLRDRGRGETQYF.

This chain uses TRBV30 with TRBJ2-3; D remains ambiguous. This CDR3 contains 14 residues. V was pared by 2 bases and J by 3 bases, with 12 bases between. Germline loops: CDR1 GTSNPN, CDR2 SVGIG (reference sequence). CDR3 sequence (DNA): TGTGCCTGGAGTCCGCTACCTACTACAGATACGCAGTATTTT. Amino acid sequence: CAWSPLPTTDTQYF.

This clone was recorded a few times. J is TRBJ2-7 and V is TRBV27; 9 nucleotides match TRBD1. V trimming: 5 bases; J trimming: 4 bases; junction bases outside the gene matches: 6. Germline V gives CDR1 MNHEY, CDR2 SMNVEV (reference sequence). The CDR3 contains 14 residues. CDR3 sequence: CASSLTGTGYEQYF. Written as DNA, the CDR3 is TGTGCCAGCAGTCTTACCGGGACAGGGTACGAGCAGTACTTC.

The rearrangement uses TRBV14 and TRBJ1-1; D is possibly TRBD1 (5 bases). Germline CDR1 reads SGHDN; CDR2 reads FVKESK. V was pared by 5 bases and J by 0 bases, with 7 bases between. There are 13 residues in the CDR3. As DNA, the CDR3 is TGTGCCAGCAGCAGACAGCTGAACACTGAAGCTTTCTTT. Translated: CASSRQLNTEAFF.